Sequencing of this T cell receptor beta chain was carried out in a study of T cell responses to AZD1222 COVID-19 vaccine. Combined were second doses at about 4 or about 12 weeks. With regard to this clone: Its antigen remains unknown.

Sequencing used immunoSEQ multiplex PCR; TCRdb keeps in-frame clones, though not all of them. The sample lists 65,000 to 85,000 clones; 80% were seen once. Trimming removed 3 bases at V and 8 bases at J, with 12 bases between. Germline loops: CDR1 WSHSY, CDR2 SAAADI. CDR3 size: 13 residues. Study-wide points: Repertoire sampling was restricted to post-peak T cell response timepoints.

The sequences come from peripheral blood, collected 28 days after the second AZD1222 dose. The clonotype comes from an adult who received the AZD1222 COVID-19 vaccine. The chain joins TRBV10-2 to TRBJ2-3; D is uncertain. CDR3 in amino acids: CASSELLRGTQYF. CDR3 DNA sequence: TGCGCCAGCAGTGAACTCCTTCGAGGTACGCAGTATTTT.